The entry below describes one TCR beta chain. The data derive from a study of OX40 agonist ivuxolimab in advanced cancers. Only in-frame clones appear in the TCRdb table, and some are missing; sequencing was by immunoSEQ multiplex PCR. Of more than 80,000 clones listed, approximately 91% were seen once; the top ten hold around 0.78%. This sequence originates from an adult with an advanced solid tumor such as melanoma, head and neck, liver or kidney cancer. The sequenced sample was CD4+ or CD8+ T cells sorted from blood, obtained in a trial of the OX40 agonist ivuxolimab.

CDR3 loop: CASSIHLEETQYF. Written as DNA, the CDR3 is TGTGCCAGCTCAATACACCTCGAGGAGACCCAGTACTTC. The V call is TRBV6-6, the J call TRBJ2-5, with D uncertain. The length of the CDR3 is 13 residues. V lost 8 bases to trimming and J lost 5 bases, with 15 bases between them. The germline V gene has CDR1 MNHNY and CDR2 SVGAGI (reference sequence).